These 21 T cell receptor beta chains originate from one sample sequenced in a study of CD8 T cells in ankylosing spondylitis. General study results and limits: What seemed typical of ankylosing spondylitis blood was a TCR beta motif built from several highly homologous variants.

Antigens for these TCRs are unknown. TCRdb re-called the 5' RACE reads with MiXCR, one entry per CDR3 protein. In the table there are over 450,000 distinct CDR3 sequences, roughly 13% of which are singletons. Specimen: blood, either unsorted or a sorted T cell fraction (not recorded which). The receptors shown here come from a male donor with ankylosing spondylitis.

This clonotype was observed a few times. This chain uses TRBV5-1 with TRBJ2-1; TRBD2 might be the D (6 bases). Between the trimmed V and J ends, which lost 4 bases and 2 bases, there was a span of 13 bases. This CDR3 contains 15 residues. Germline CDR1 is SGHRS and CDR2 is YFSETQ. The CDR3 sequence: CASSQSGRTYNEQFF. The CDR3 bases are TGCGCCAGCAGCCAAAGCGGGCGCACCTACAATGAGCAGTTCTTC.

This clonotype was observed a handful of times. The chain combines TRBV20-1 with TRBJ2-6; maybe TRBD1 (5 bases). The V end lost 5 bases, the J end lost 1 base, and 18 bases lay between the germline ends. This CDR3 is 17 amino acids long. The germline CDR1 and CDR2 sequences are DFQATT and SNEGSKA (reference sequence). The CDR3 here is CSAPPTALTSGANVLTF. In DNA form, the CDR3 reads TGCAGTGCTCCCCCGACAGCTTTGACATCTGGGGCCAACGTCCTGACTTTC.

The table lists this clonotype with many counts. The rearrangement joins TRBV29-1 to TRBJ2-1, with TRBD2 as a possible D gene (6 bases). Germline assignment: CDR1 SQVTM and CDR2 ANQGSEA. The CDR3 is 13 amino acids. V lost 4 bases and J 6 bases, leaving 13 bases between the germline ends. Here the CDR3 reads CSVAVPGLNEQFF. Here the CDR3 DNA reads TGCAGCGTTGCAGTCCCGGGACTCAATGAGCAGTTCTTC.

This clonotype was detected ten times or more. The CDR3 is CASSLGGAYGYTF. The CDR3 bases are TGTGCCAGCAGCTTAGGAGGCGCCTATGGCTACACCTTC. This chain connects TRBV7-2 to TRBJ1-2; no firm D call. The CDR3 has 13 amino acids. Germline lookup yields CDR1 SGHTA and CDR2 FQGNSA. V lost 1 base and J 4 bases, leaving 7 bases between the germline ends. The full variable domain, completed using reference TRBV7-2 and TRBJ1-2, is GAGVSQSPSNKVTEKGKDVELRCDPISGHTALYWYRQSLGQGLEFLIYFQGNSAPDKSGLPSDRFSAERTGGSVSTLTIQRTQQEDSAVYLCASSLGGAYGYTFGSGTRLTVV.

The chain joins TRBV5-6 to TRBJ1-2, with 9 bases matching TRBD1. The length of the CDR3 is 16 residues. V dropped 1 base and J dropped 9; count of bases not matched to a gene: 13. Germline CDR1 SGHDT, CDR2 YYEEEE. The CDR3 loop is CASSLTPGTGRDSYTF. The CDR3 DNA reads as TGTGCCAGCAGCTTGACCCCGGGGACAGGGAGAGATAGCTACACCTTC.

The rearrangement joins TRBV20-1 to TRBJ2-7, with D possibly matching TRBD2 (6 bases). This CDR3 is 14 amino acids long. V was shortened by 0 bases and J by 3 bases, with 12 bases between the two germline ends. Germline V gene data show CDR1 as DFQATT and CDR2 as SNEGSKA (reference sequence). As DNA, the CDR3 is TGCAGTGCTAGAGAGGGCGGGACTCACTACGAGCAGTACTTC. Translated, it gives CSAREGGTHYEQYF.

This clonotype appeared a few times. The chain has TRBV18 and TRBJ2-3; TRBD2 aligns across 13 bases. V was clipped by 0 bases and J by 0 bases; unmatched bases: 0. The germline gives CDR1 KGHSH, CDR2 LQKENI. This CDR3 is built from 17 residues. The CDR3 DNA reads TGTGCCAGCTCACCACCGGGACTAGCGGGGAGCACAGATACGCAGTATTTT. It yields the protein CASSPPGLAGSTDTQYF.

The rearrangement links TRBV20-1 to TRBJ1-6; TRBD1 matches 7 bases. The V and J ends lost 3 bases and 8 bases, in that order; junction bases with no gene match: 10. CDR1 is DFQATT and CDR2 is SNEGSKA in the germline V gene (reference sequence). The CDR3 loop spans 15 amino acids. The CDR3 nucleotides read TGCAGTGCTAGCCTAACCGGGACAGAGGATTCACCCCTCCACTTT. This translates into CSASLTGTEDSPLHF.

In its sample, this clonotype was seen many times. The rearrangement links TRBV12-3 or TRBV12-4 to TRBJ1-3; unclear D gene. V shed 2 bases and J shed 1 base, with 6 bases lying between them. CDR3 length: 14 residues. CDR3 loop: CASSLTPSGNTIYF. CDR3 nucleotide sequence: TGTGCCAGCAGTTTAACACCTTCTGGAAACACCATATATTTT.

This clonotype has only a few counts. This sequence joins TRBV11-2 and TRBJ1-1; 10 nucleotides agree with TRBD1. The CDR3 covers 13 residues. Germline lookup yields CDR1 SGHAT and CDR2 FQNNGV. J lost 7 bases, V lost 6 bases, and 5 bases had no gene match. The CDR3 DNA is TGTGCCAGCAGTTTGGGACAGGGGATTGAAGCTTTCTTT. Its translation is CASSLGQGIEAFF.

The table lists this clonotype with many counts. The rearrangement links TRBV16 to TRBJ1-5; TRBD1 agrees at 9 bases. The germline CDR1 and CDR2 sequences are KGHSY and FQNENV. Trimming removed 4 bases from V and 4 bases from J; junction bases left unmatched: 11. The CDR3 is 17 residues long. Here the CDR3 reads CASSLLGTGRGNQPQHF. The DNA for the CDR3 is TGTGCCAGCAGCCTTTTAGGGACAGGGAGAGGAAATCAGCCCCAGCATTTT.

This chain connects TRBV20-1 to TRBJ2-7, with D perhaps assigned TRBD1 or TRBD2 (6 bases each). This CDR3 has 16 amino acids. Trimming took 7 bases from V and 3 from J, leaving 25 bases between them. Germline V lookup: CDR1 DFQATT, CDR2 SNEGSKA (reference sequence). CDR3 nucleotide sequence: TGCAGTGGGGGGGCCTGGCGGGATAAACGGTACTACGAGCAGTACTTC. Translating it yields CSGGAWRDKRYYEQYF.

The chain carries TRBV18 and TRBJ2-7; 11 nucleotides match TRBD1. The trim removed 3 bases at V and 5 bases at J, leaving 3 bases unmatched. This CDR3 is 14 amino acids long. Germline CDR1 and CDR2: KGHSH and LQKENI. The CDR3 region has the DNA TGTGCCAGCTCACCCCGGACAGGGGGCAACGAGCAGTACTTC. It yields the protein CASSPRTGGNEQYF.

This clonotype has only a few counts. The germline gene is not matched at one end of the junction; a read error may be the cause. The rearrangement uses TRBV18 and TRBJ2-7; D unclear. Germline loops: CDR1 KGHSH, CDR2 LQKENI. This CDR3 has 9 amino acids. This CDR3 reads CASSHEQYF. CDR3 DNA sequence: TGTGCCAGCTCCCACGAGCAGTACTTC.

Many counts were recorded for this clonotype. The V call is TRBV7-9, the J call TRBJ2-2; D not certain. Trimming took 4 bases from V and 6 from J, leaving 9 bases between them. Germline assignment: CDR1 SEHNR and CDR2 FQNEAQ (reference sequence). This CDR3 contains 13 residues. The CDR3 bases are TGTGCCAGCAGCTCAATATTCCCCGGGGAGCTGTTTTTT. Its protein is CASSSIFPGELFF.

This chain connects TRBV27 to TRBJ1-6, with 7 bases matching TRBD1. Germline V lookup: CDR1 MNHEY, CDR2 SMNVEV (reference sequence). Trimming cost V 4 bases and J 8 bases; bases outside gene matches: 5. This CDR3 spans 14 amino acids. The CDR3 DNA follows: TGTGCCAGCAGTTCCGGACAGGCAGATTCACCCCTCCACTTT. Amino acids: CASSSGQADSPLHF.

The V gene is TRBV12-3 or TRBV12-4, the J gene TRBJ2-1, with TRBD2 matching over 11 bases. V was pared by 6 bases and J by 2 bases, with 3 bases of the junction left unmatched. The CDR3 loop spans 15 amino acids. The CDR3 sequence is CASRSGLAAYNEQFF. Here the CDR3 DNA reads TGTGCCAGCAGATCGGGACTAGCGGCCTACAATGAGCAGTTCTTC.

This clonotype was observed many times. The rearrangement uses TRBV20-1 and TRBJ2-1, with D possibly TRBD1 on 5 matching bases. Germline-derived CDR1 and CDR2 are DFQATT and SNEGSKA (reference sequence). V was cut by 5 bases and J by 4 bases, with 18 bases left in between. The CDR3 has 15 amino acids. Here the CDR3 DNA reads TGCAGTGCTCCGCCTTTATTGGGGCCGTACAATGAGCAGTTCTTC. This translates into CSAPPLLGPYNEQFF.

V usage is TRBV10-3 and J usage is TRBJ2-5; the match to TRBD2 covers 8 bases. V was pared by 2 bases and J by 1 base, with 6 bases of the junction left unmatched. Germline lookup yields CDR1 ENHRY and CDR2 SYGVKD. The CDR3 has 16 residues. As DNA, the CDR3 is TGTGCCATCAGTGAGACATTACTAGCGGTCCAAGAGACCCAGTACTTC. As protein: CAISETLLAVQETQYF.

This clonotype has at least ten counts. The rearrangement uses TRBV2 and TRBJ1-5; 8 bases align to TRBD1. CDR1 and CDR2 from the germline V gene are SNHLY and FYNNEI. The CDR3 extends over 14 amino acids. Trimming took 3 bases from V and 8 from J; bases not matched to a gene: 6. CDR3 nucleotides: TGTGCCAGCAGTGATAGCAGGGGGCCTGAGCCCCAGCATTTT. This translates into CASSDSRGPEPQHF.

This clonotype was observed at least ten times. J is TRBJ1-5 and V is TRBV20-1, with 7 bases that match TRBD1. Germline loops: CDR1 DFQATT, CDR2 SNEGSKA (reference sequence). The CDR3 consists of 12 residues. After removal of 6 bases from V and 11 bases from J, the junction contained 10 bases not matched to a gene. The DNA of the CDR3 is TGCAGTGCCCCCGGGACAGCCAGGACCCAGCATTTT. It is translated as CSAPGTARTQHF.